The 11 T cell receptor beta chains below were found in one sample sequenced in a study of T-cell reconstitution after alpha-beta-depleted transplantation in children (dated by TCRdb to about 2016). Library preparation employed PCR. Sequencer: Illumina HiSeq 2500. Molecular barcoding was employed in the preparation of TCR libraries, with unique molecular identifiers being used to normalize TCRbeta repertoire quantification. TCRdb reprocessing: public reads trimmed at Q25 with fastp, clones called with MiXCR, in-frame beta chains kept. Every entry covers one CDR3 protein and lists the most common genes and DNA from its rows. This sample has about 230,000 distinct CDR3 sequences in its table, and about 8.8% of those were observed once. The leading ten clones occupy around 5.1% of the sample. Sequences were derived from PBMCs from the stem cell graft donor, sampled from the stem cell graft. These receptors were collected from a human donor who donated a stem cell graft to a child with SCID.

J is TRBJ2-5 and V is TRBV29-1; 15 nucleotides align to TRBD2. The V gene's germline CDR1 is SQVTM and CDR2 ANQGSEA. This CDR3 is built from 15 residues. The J segment lost 9 bases and the V segment lost 4 bases, leaving 9 bases of the junction unmatched. In nucleotides, the CDR3 is TGCAGCGTTGGGGCCCGCGGGACTAGCGGGGGGCCCCAGTACTTC. As protein: CSVGARGTSGGPQYF.

This clonotype was found many times. This rearrangement joins TRBV5-1 to TRBJ2-7, with TRBD1 as a possible D gene (5 bases). The germline V gene has CDR1 SGHRS and CDR2 YFSETQ. V lost 4 bases to trimming and J lost 0 bases, with 17 bases between them. The length of the CDR3 is 16 residues. The CDR3 is CASSTARERGSYEQYF. The CDR3 DNA sequence: TGCGCCAGCAGCACCGCCAGGGAAAGAGGCTCCTACGAGCAGTACTTC.

This clonotype showed up many times. This sequence joins TRBV24-1 and TRBJ2-3; 7 nucleotides agree with TRBD1. Germline lookup yields CDR1 KGHDR and CDR2 SFDVKD. The V gene end was trimmed by 4 bases and the J gene end by 0 bases; junction bases not matched to a gene: 3. The CDR3 sequence is 15 residues long. The CDR3 DNA reads as TGTGCCACCAGTGAGCCCAGGGGGAGCACAGATACGCAGTATTTT. This sequence encodes CATSEPRGSTDTQYF.

This clonotype was counted many times. The chain employs TRBV5-1 and TRBJ1-1; D call uncertain. Germline values: CDR1 SGHRS, CDR2 YFSETQ. V dropped 4 bases and J dropped 6 bases, with 13 bases sitting between them. The CDR3 loop spans 13 amino acids. The CDR3 DNA reads TGCGCCAGCAGCCCGACGGCCAGCCCTGAAGCTTTCTTT. This translates into CASSPTASPEAFF.

There are many counts of this clonotype. The chain has TRBV3-1 and TRBJ2-7; 8 bases are a match to TRBD1. The CDR3 totals 15 residues. V lost 4 bases and J lost 7; bases outside the gene matches: 12. From germline, CDR1 is LGHDT and CDR2 YNNKEL (reference sequence). The CDR3 DNA follows: TGTGCCAGCAGCCCCTTTTGGACAGGGCTCGGGGAGCAGTACTTC. Translation gives CASSPFWTGLGEQYF.

This clonotype was counted ten times or more. This chain connects TRBV12-3 or TRBV12-4 to TRBJ1-5; D is unresolved. CDR3 size: 14 residues. Trimming cost V 2 bases and J 3 bases, with 8 bases left between them. CDR3 loop: CASSLPGYNQPQHF. CDR3 coding DNA: TGTGCCAGCAGTTTACCTGGGTACAATCAGCCCCAGCATTTT.

This clonotype was seen repeatedly, ten times or more. The chain joins TRBV12-3 or TRBV12-4 to TRBJ2-2; 11 nucleotides align to TRBD2. The CDR3 totals 17 residues. The trim removed 5 bases at V and 1 base at J, leaving 6 bases unmatched. The CDR3 sequence: CASSIVLAGVNTGELFF. Written as DNA, the CDR3 is TGTGCCAGCAGTATTGTACTAGCGGGGGTGAACACCGGGGAGCTGTTTTTT.

This clonotype showed up many times. The CDR3 bases are TGCGCCAGCAGCTTCGATACAGGGGCTGACGAGCAGTACTTC. Residues: CASSFDTGADEQYF. V gene TRBV5-1 combines with J gene TRBJ2-7; 7 bases agree with TRBD1. Germline lookup yields CDR1 SGHRS and CDR2 YFSETQ. The CDR3 totals 14 residues. Losses at the gene ends were 2 bases for V and 5 bases for J; bases not matched to a gene: 7.

This clonotype has ten or more counts. This chain links TRBV20-1 with TRBJ2-7; D is tentatively TRBD1 or TRBD2 (5 bases each). The CDR3 length is 14 residues. Looked up from germline, CDR1 is DFQATT and CDR2 is SNEGSKA (reference sequence). The germline V and J ends were trimmed by 6 bases and 2 bases, with 17 bases remaining between them. The CDR3 bases are TGCAGTGCGCATCGGGACGGCTGGACCTACGAGCAGTACTTC. This sequence encodes CSAHRDGWTYEQYF.

This clonotype came up many times. The rearrangement uses TRBV3-1 and TRBJ2-7; TRBD1 matches at 9 bases. CDR3 length: 14 amino acids. CDR1 is LGHDT, CDR2 YNNKEL, per germline (reference sequence). The ends lost 8 bases at V and 5 bases at J; junction bases unmatched: 10. The CDR3 reads CASGSRDRVHEQYF. The CDR3 nucleotides are TGTGCCAGCGGGTCCCGGGACAGGGTCCACGAGCAGTACTTC.

This clonotype appeared many times. The V and J genes are TRBV20-1 and TRBJ1-1, with a possible D match to TRBD1 (5 bases). With 5 bases removed from V and 5 bases from J, the gap between germline ends came to 12 bases. Germline V gene sequence: CDR1 DFQATT, CDR2 SNEGSKA (reference sequence). This CDR3 comprises 12 residues. This chain's CDR3 is CSAVQGWTEAFF. The CDR3 nucleotides read TGCAGTGCTGTCCAGGGTTGGACTGAAGCTTTCTTT.